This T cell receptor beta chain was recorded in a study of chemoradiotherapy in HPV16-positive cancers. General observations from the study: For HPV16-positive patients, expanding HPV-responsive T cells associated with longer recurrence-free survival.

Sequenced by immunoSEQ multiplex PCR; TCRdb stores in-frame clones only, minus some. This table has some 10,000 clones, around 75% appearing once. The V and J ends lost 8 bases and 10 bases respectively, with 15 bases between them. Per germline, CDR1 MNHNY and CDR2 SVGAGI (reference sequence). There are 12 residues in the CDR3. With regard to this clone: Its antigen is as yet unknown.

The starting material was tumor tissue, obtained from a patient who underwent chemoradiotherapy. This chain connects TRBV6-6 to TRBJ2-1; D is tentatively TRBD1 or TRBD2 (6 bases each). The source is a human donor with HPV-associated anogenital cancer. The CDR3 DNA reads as TGTGCCAGCCGTCCCGGGGGCGTCGAGCAGTTCTTC. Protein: CASRPGGVEQFF.